These T cell receptor beta chains were read from a single sample in a study of blood T cell repertoires in COVID-19. Sequenced by immunoSEQ multiplex PCR; TCRdb stores in-frame clones only, minus some. The table has just over 150,000 clones, approximately 92% seen once. Input material: peripheral blood. The receptors shown here come from a woman aged 50 to 60 with acute or convalescent COVID-19. Each CDR3 is given with its conserved first and last residue. Fields, in order: clone size, V gene, J gene, D gene, CDR3 DNA, CDR3 protein. The D gene is left open where the match is weak. Size is stated for part of the rows, as once, few or many counts, or as a class when the clone is expanded.

size: .; V: TRBV5-1; J: TRBJ2-5; D: .; DNA: TGCGCCAGCAGCTTGGATACAGCCGAAGAGACCCAGTACTTC; CDR3: CASSLDTAEETQYF
size: few; V: TRBV2; J: TRBJ1-2; D: .; DNA: TGTGCCAGCAGGGGGGCCCGGTCCCATGGCTACACCTTC; CDR3: CASRGARSHGYTF
size: .; V: TRBV6-2/TRBV6-3; J: TRBJ2-7; D: TRBD1; DNA: TGTGCCAGCAGTGCCGGACAGGGCACCGAGCAGTACTTC; CDR3: CASSAGQGTEQYF
size: once; V: TRBV10-3; J: TRBJ2-7; D: .; DNA: TGTGCCATCAGTGATATAAAGGGGTACGAGCAGTACTTC; CDR3: CAISDIKGYEQYF
size: once; V: TRBV10-3; J: TRBJ1-2; D: TRBD1; DNA: TGTGCCATCAGCAAAGGACAGGGGGACTACACCTTC; CDR3: CAISKGQGDYTF
size: .; V: TRBV2; J: TRBJ2-6; D: .; DNA: TGTGCCAGCAGGTTGAGGCTTACTGGGGCCAACGTCCTGACTTTC; CDR3: CASRLRLTGANVLTF
size: .; V: TRBV28; J: TRBJ2-1; D: .; DNA: TGTGCCAGCGGTTATAGCGGAACCTACAATGAGCAGTTCTTC; CDR3: CASGYSGTYNEQFF
size: .; V: TRBV28; J: TRBJ1-2; D: TRBD1; DNA: TGTGCCGTCCAGGGGGGAGCTAACTATGGCTACACCTTC; CDR3: CAVQGGANYGYTF
size: .; V: TRBV7-3; J: TRBJ2-5; D: .; DNA: TGTGCCAGCAGCTTAACCGTTGAGGAGACCCAGTACTTC; CDR3: CASSLTVEETQYF
size: .; V: TRBV6-5; J: TRBJ1-2; D: .; DNA: TGTGCCAGCAGGGGAACAGGAGCCGGCTACACCTTC; CDR3: CASRGTGAGYTF
size: .; V: TRBV28; J: TRBJ1-5; D: .; DNA: TGTGCCAGCAGAACCGCCGGGGGTAGTAGCAATCAGCCCCAGCATTTT; CDR3: CASRTAGGSSNQPQHF
size: .; V: TRBV11-2; J: TRBJ1-2; D: .; DNA: TGTGCCAGCAGCTTAGGGAGACAGCGGGGGTACTATGGCTACACCTTC; CDR3: CASSLGRQRGYYGYTF
size: .; V: TRBV6-2/TRBV6-3; J: TRBJ1-6; D: TRBD1; DNA: TGTGCCAGCAGCCCTGCCGGGACAGGGTATAGCTCAGCTCGAAAACTCCTCCACTTT; CDR3: CASSPAGTGYSSARKLLHF
size: .; V: TRBV2; J: TRBJ1-2; D: TRBD1; DNA: TGTGCCAGCATGGGGGACAGGGGGGACTATGGCTACACCTTC; CDR3: CASMGDRGDYGYTF
size: .; V: TRBV12-3/TRBV12-4; J: TRBJ1-1; D: .; DNA: TGTGCCAGCAGTGGACAGTTTGAAGCTTTCTTT; CDR3: CASSGQFEAFF
size: .; V: TRBV13; J: TRBJ2-1; D: TRBD2; DNA: TGTGCCAGCAGCTTACTAGCGGGAGTGGGTAATGAGCAGTTCTTC; CDR3: CASSLLAGVGNEQFF
size: .; V: TRBV27; J: TRBJ1-2; D: .; DNA: TGTGCCAGCAGACCCTCGGGGGGGATGCGGTCTGGCTACACCTTC; CDR3: CASRPSGGMRSGYTF
size: .; V: TRBV19; J: TRBJ1-2; D: .; DNA: TGTGCCAGTAAAAGCGGGCAGAACTATGGCTACACCTTC; CDR3: CASKSGQNYGYTF
size: once; V: TRBV30; J: TRBJ2-3; D: .; DNA: TGTGCCTGGAGTGTGACTTCAATAAGCACAGATACGCAGTATTTT; CDR3: CAWSVTSISTDTQYF
size: .; V: TRBV27; J: TRBJ2-2; D: TRBD1; DNA: TGTGCCAGCAGTCCGGACAGGACGAACACCGGGGAGCTGTTTTTT; CDR3: CASSPDRTNTGELFF